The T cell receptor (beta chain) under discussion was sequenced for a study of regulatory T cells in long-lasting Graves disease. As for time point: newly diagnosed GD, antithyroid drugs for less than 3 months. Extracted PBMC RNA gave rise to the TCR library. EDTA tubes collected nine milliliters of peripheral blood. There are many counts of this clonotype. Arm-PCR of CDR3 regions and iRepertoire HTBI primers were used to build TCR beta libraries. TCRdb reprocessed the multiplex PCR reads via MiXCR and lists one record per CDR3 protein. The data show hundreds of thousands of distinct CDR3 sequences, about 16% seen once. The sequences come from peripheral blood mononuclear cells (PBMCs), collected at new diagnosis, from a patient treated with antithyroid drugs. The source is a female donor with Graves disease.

CDR3 loop: CSARDLGGLAGGTTDTQYF. CDR3 nucleotide sequence: TGCAGTGCTAGAGATCTCGGGGGACTAGCGGGAGGGACCACAGATACGCAGTATTTT. This sequence joins TRBV20-1 and TRBJ2-3; the match to TRBD2 covers 16 bases. With V trimmed by 0 bases and J by 2 bases, 8 bases remained unmatched. CDR3 size: 19 residues. Germline values: CDR1 DFQATT, CDR2 SNEGSKA (reference sequence).